This TCR beta chain was captured by sequencing in a study of OX40 agonist ivuxolimab in advanced cancers. As for the study in general: Treatment of patients was with ivuxolimab, an agonistic anti-OX40 (CD134) antibody. In this trial design, patients received ivuxolimab intravenously at 0.01 to 10 mg/kg every 2 weeks. Among those enrolled, mean age was around 60 years (range about 23 to 90) and 75% to 85% were male. General study findings and limits: CD8+ T cells showed, on average, more clonal expansion than CD4+ cells.

Trimming removed 5 bases from V and 3 bases from J, with 19 bases in between. The CDR3 is 16 residues long. Germline CDR1 and CDR2: SGHAT and FQDESV (reference sequence). As for this clone: As yet, its antigen is unknown.

TCRdb's table, derived via immunoSEQ multiplex PCR, lists solely in-frame clones and lacks some. The data show some 45,000 clones, 70% to 85% seen once. This clonotype was sampled from an adult with an advanced solid tumor such as melanoma, head and neck, liver or kidney cancer. The chain has TRBV11-1 and TRBJ1-2; D possibly corresponds to TRBD1 (5 bases). The material was CD4+ or CD8+ T cells sorted from blood, obtained in a trial of the OX40 agonist ivuxolimab. CDR3 DNA: TGTGCCAGCAGCCCCTCTGGCGGCAGGGATCACTATGGCTACACCTTC. Translated: CASSPSGGRDHYGYTF.